A single sample is the source of the 21 T cell receptor beta chains below, sequenced in a study of identical twins (dated by TCRdb to the mid-2010s). The method behind the library was 5' RACE. These reads were obtained on an Illumina HiSeq 2000. TCRdb trimmed public reads at Q25 via fastp, called clones via MiXCR and kept in-frame beta chains. Records with the same CDR3 protein are collapsed into one entry carrying the most frequent genes and DNA. Across this sample there are about 920,000 distinct CDR3 sequences, with more than 9% seen only once. 1.5% to 2% of the sample comes from the top ten. The same specimen was also included in a second study, on yellow fever vaccine responses in identical twins.

The sequenced material came from PBMCs. The receptors were sampled from a woman aged 18-35 years in good health.

The sample holds many counts of this clonotype. The chain combines TRBV4-2 with TRBJ2-1; D unresolved. Germline V gives CDR1 LGHNA, CDR2 YNFKEQ. This CDR3 comprises 15 residues. V gave up 0 bases and J gave up 0 bases, with 6 bases separating them. The CDR3 protein is CASSQDWSSYNEQFF. DNA of the CDR3: TGTGCCAGCAGCCAAGACTGGAGCTCCTACAATGAGCAGTTCTTC.

V is TRBV19 and J is TRBJ2-4; D is possibly TRBD1 (7 bases). This CDR3 is built from 14 residues. Germline V gives CDR1 LNHDA, CDR2 SQIVND (reference sequence). With 5 bases removed from V and 7 bases from J, the gap between germline ends came to 15 bases. CDR3: CASSSDREANIQYF. CDR3 nucleotides: TGTGCCAGTAGTTCAGACAGGGAGGCGAACATTCAGTACTTC.

This clonotype was seen once. Germline and junction disagree at one end, which may indicate a read error. CDR3 nucleotides: TGCGCCAGCAACTTGGGCGGACAGGTCCCAGATACGCAGTATTTT. This sequence encodes CASNLGGQVPDTQYF. The rearrangement uses TRBV5-1 and TRBJ2-3; 7 positions match TRBD1. The CDR3 is 15 residues long. Germline V CDR1 and CDR2: SGHRS, YFSETQ.

This clonotype was found a few times. The chain carries TRBV5-1 and TRBJ1-1; no clear D gene. The V end was cut by 4 bases, the J end by 2 bases, with 18 bases between. This CDR3 contains 16 residues. CDR1 is SGHRS and CDR2 is YFSETQ in the germline V gene. The CDR3 spells CASSAQLGRSNTEAFF. CDR3 sequence (DNA): TGCGCCAGCAGCGCACAATTAGGGCGATCAAACACTGAAGCTTTCTTT.

In its sample, this clonotype was seen a few times. The chain uses TRBV7-9 and TRBJ2-2; D is ambiguous. Trimming pared 7 bases from V and 0 bases from J, leaving 9 bases between. The V gene's germline CDR1 is SEHNR and CDR2 FQNEAQ (reference sequence). The CDR3 extends over 14 amino acids. The CDR3 DNA follows: TGTGCCAGCACCTCGTTCACGAACACCGGGGAGCTGTTTTTT. It specifies CASTSFTNTGELFF.

V and J are TRBV2 and TRBJ1-1; D might be TRBD1 (5 bases). The CDR3 has 11 residues. Trimming took off 6 bases at V and 7 bases at J, with 9 bases between the two ends. Looked up from germline, CDR1 is SNHLY and CDR2 is FYNNEI. The CDR3 spells CASSYQGEAFF. In nucleotides, the CDR3 is TGTGCCAGCAGCTACCAGGGTGAAGCTTTCTTT. Filled out from reference TRBV2 and TRBJ1-1, the complete variable domain reads EPEVTQTPSHQVTQMGQEVILRCVPISNHLYFYWYRQILGQKVEFLVSFYNNEISEKSEIFDDQFSVERPDGSNFTLKIRSTKLEDSAMYFCASSYQGEAFFGQGTRLTVV.

The chain couples TRBV19 to TRBJ2-2; maybe TRBD2 (7 bases). Trimming removed 7 bases at V and 7 bases at J, with 19 bases between. Germline-derived CDR1 and CDR2 are LNHDA and SQIVND (reference sequence). There are 15 residues in the CDR3. DNA of the CDR3: TGTGCCAGTACCGAGGGGGGACTACTCGGCGGGGAGCTGTTTTTT. It translates to CASTEGGLLGGELFF. Full variable domain (outside the CDR3, taken from reference TRBV19 and TRBJ2-2): DGGITQSPKYLFRKEGQNVTLSCEQNLNHDAMYWYRQDPGQGLRLIYYSQIVNDFQKGDIAEGYSVSREKKESFPLTVTSAQKNPTAFYLCASTEGGLLGGELFFGEGSRLTVL.

The rearrangement uses TRBV10-2 and TRBJ2-6; D unclear. The germline gives CDR1 WSHSY, CDR2 SAAADI. CDR3 length equals 14 residues. V lost 4 bases and J lost 2, with 6 bases in between. The CDR3 spells CASSVVAGANVLTF. The DNA of the CDR3 is TGCGCCAGCAGTGTAGTTGCTGGGGCCAACGTCCTGACTTTC.

This clonotype was seen more than once but under ten times. The chain joins TRBV7-9 to TRBJ2-7; 11 positions match TRBD1. J was trimmed by 0 bases and V by 4 bases; bases with no gene match: 5. Looked up from germline, CDR1 is SEHNR and CDR2 is FQNEAQ (reference sequence). This CDR3 is 16 amino acids long. The CDR3 DNA sequence: TGTGCCAGCAGCTCCACGGACAGGGGGCTCTCCTACGAGCAGTACTTC. Amino acids: CASSSTDRGLSYEQYF. Complete variable domain (other parts from reference TRBV7-9 and TRBJ2-7): DTGVSQNPRHKITKRGQNVTFRCDPISEHNRLYWYRQTLGQGPEFLTYFQNEAQLEKSRLLSDRFSAERPKGSFSTLEIQRTEQGDSAMYLCASSSTDRGLSYEQYFGPGTRLTVT.

This clonotype was seen at least ten times. This sequence joins TRBV24-1 and TRBJ2-1, with a possible D match to TRBD2 (5 bases). The V and J ends lost 4 bases and 9 bases respectively, with 21 bases between them. This CDR3 contains 16 residues. The germline gives CDR1 KGHDR, CDR2 SFDVKD. CDR3 sequence (DNA): TGTGCCACCAGTGACCTACCCCCGGCGGCAGAGGGTGAGCAGTTCTTC. Its translation is CATSDLPPAAEGEQFF.

This clonotype has just a few counts. The chain links TRBV27 to TRBJ2-7; TRBD2 matches at 13 bases. The V and J ends lost 6 bases and 5 bases, in that order; junction bases with no gene match: 4. The CDR3 sequence is 14 residues long. Germline-derived CDR1 and CDR2 are MNHEY and SMNVEV (reference sequence). The CDR3 nucleotides read TGTGCCAGCAGGGTAACTAGCGGGAGGGACGAGCAGTACTTC. Translating gives CASRVTSGRDEQYF.

This clonotype was recorded a few times. The genes are TRBV6-4 and TRBJ2-1; weak D call: TRBD2 (6 bases). Germline-derived CDR1 and CDR2 are MRHNA and SNTAGT. The CDR3 consists of 15 residues. The V end lost 3 bases, the J end lost 4 bases, and 13 bases lay between the germline ends. CDR3 sequence reads: CASSEKLAPYNEQFF. The CDR3 DNA sequence: TGTGCCAGCAGTGAGAAACTAGCCCCGTACAATGAGCAGTTCTTC.

A few counts support this clonotype. In nucleotides, the CDR3 is TGTGCCAGCAGCCCCGGGACAGTTTTCGGCGAGCAGTACGTC. Protein product: CASSPGTVFGEQYV. This chain links TRBV7-7 with TRBJ2-7, with 7 bases lining up with TRBD1. Trimming cost V 5 bases and J 6 bases; bases outside gene matches: 10. Germline V lookup: CDR1 SSHAT, CDR2 FNYEAQ (reference sequence). The length of the CDR3 is 14 residues.

The chain carries TRBV6-5 and TRBJ1-1, with D possibly being TRBD1 (5 bases). This CDR3 contains 15 residues. Trimming removed 2 bases at V and 1 base at J, with 11 bases between. CDR1 MNHEY and CDR2 SVGAGI come from the germline V gene. CDR3 amino acids: CASSYRFGGNTEAFF. The CDR3 nucleotides read TGTGCCAGCAGTTACAGGTTCGGGGGGAACACTGAAGCTTTCTTT.

The chain links TRBV6-2 or TRBV6-3 to TRBJ2-7; maybe TRBD1 (5 bases). Deletions cut 2 bases from V and 4 bases from J, with 9 bases between. From germline, CDR1 is MNHEY and CDR2 SVGEGT. The CDR3 is 13 amino acids. The CDR3 loop reads CASSYTAGYEQYF. The CDR3 nucleotides read TGTGCCAGCAGTTACACGGCAGGGTACGAGCAGTACTTC.

CDR3 sequence reads: CASSLREGLKETQYF. CDR3 nucleotide sequence: TGTGCCAGCAGCTTAAGAGAGGGATTGAAAGAGACCCAGTACTTC. The chain joins TRBV7-7 to TRBJ2-5, with D perhaps TRBD2 (5 bases). CDR1 is SSHAT and CDR2 is FNYEAQ in the germline V gene (reference sequence). V was pared by 2 bases and J by 3 bases, with 13 bases between. The CDR3 loop spans 15 amino acids.

This clonotype came up a few times. The J gene is TRBJ1-3, the V gene TRBV6-1; D is ambiguous. The CDR3 runs to 15 residues. Per germline, CDR1 MNHNS and CDR2 SASEGT. The V and J ends lost 6 bases and 0 bases respectively, with 12 bases between them. CDR3 sequence: CASRNDLHSGNTIYF. The CDR3 DNA reads TGTGCCAGCAGGAACGACCTACACTCTGGAAACACCATATATTTT.

V and J are TRBV6-2 or TRBV6-3 and TRBJ2-2, with 7 bases that match TRBD2. Germline V gene sequence: CDR1 MNHEY, CDR2 SVGEGT. V shed 4 bases and J 6 bases; nucleotides not matched to a gene: 5. The CDR3 length is 14 residues. In nucleotides, the CDR3 is TGTGCCAGCAGTTCTGCGGGGGTGGCCGGGGAGCTGTTTTTT. It yields the protein CASSSAGVAGELFF.

The J gene is TRBJ2-4, the V gene TRBV6-1; D may be TRBD1 (5 bases). Trimming shortened V by 7 bases and J by 6 bases, and 13 bases separated the two germline ends. This CDR3 has 13 residues. Germline V gene lookup returns CDR1 MNHNS and CDR2 SASEGT. The CDR3 reads CASMGRLLNIQYF. CDR3 bases: TGTGCCAGCATGGGGCGCCTGTTAAACATTCAGTACTTC.

This clonotype was observed at least ten times. The chain uses TRBV5-1 and TRBJ2-1; D possibly uses TRBD1 or TRBD2 (7 bases each). CDR3 size: 16 residues. Deletions cut 4 bases from V and 0 bases from J, with 14 bases between. Germline V gene data show CDR1 as SGHRS and CDR2 as YFSETQ. The CDR3 here is CASSLQGGASYNEQFF. CDR3 nucleotides: TGCGCCAGCAGCCTCCAGGGGGGGGCCTCCTACAATGAGCAGTTCTTC. Based on the CDR3 plus reference TRBV5-1 and TRBJ2-1, the full variable domain is KAGVTQTPRYLIKTRGQQVTLSCSPISGHRSVSWYQQTPGQGLQFLFEYFSETQRNKGNFPGRFSGRQFSNSRSEMNVSTLELGDSALYLCASSLQGGASYNEQFFGPGTRLTVL.

This clonotype has just a few counts. The rearrangement joins TRBV12-3 or TRBV12-4 to TRBJ2-7; D gene uncertain. V lost 0 bases and J lost 4, with 7 bases in between. The CDR3 runs to 13 residues. DNA for the CDR3: TGTGCCAGCAGTTTAGCGAATGGGTACGAGCAGTACTTC. It encodes CASSLANGYEQYF.